This TCR beta chain was sequenced in a study of blood T cell repertoires in COVID-19 (TCRdb year 2020). Describing the broader study: The collaborator samples originated in the United States, Italy and Spain and spanned the acute and convalescent phases of COVID-19. The prospective study material was composed of cDNA or gDNA derived from T cells, B-cell-depleted T cells, or PBMCs. Subjects who had been exposed to COVID-19, were actively infected with it, or had recovered from it provided the deeply sampled blood TCRbeta repertoires that made up the dataset. A freely available public database, intended as a resource for researchers studying the immune response to SARS-CoV-2, is where the repertoires were released. The samples were drawn from two sources: the first 160 participants of the ongoing ImmuneRACE study, and 1,000 to 1,500 subjects contributed by 6 global collaborators. The sample metadata nearly always contained a de-identified subject ID, COVID-19 status, age in years and sex. Where available, HLA class I and class II types were obtained from metadata supplied by the sample provider rather than from assay-based typing.

In the case of this clone: The specificity of this receptor is unknown. The record has no base qualities; no much larger clone is one base away.

The immunoSEQ Assay, a bias-controlled multiplex PCR, was used to amplify TCRbeta CDR3 regions from genomic DNA. The source study handled its data this way. Within the assay, amplification of reference gene primers was used to estimate how many nucleated cells each sample contained. Sequence reads were collapsed and filtered to measure the absolute abundance of every unique TCRbeta CDR3 rearrangement. Productive Simpson clonality was computed per sample as the square root of Simpson's diversity index over productive rearrangements. TCRdb provides this immuneACCESS table in a form limited to in-frame rearrangements. Some clones are lacking; in checked studies, under half of them reflect an unresolved V gene, and why the rest are absent is not known. The D gene and trimming were derived from the DNA, and the V and J assignments and clone size from that table. Recorded for this sample are roughly 62,000 clones; 75% to 90% of them occurred a single time. The ten largest clones add up to approximately 10% of the sample.

One collaborating source in Seattle enrolled patients during active infection and followed them longitudinally through the course of disease. Each collaborating institution followed its own protocols to collect whole blood in K2EDTA tubes. Collaborator samples were shipped for TCRbeta analysis as frozen whole blood, isolated PBMCs, or DNA extracted from either sample type. Paper-wide results and their limitations: How much clinical and demographic metadata was included differed by source and by participant, and the metadata was provided uncurated.

This receptor was obtained from a man aged 25-40 years with COVID-19, enrolled during active disease. The sequenced sample was peripheral blood.

In nucleotide form, the sequence is TGTGCCAGCAGCCAAGAAATGAGAGGGAGCTCCGAGCAGTACTTC. Its product reads: CASSQEMRGSSEQYF. Recombination connected TRBV14 to TRBJ2-7, with TRBD2 as a weak D call on 5 bases. Based on the germline V gene, the CDR1 and CDR2 sequences are SGHDN and FVKESK. V is shortened by 0 bases, J by 6 bases, and the region joining them spans 15 bases. Spanning cysteine to phenylalanine, the CDR3 consists of 15 amino acids. This entry keeps only the CDR3 DNA: 45 bases, framed from base 1.